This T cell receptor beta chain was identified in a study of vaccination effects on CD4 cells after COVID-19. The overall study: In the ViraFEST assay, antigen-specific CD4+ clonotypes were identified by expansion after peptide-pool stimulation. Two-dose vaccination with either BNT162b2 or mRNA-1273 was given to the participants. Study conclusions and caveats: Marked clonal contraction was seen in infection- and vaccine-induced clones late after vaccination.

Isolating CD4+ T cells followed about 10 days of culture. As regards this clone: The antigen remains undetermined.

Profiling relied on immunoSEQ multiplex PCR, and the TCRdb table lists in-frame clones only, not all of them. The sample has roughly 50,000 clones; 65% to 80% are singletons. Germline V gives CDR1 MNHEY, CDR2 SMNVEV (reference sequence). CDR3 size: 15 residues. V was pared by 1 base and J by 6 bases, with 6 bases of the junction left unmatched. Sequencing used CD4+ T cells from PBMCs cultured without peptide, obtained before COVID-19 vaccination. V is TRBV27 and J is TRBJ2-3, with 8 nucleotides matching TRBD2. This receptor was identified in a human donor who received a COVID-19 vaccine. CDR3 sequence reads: CASSLLGPGGDTQYF. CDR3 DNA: TGTGCCAGCAGTTTATTGGGGCCGGGGGGGGATACGCAGTATTTT.